The clone carrying this T cell receptor beta chain is medium-sized (0.01 to 0.1%) by share. Its antigen is not known. The data are from a study of T cell therapy after organ transplantation. Looking at the study overall: Across 2 to 6 intravenous infusions, patients got a median of 1.92 x 10^8 CMV-specific T cells. Points from the study as a whole: Reconstitution after therapy seemingly combined transferred and product-undetected endogenous clonotypes. Nonresponders had marked pretherapy clonal expansions and little post-therapy change.

Trimming pared 1 base from V and 4 bases from J, leaving 16 bases between. Germline loops: CDR1 LGHNA, CDR2 YSLEER. This CDR3 is built from 17 residues. Time point reported: 4-8 weeks after completion of therapy. Here immunoSEQ multiplex PCR was the method, and the copy in TCRdb shows in-frame clones only, minus some. The repertoire holds roughly 3,300 clones, with 69% as singletons. The chain uses TRBV4-3 and TRBJ2-2; D possibly matches TRBD1 or TRBD2 (6 bases each). The sample here was CD8+ T cells from blood, taken after autologous CMV-specific T cell therapy. The sequence was collected from a human patient who had received a solid organ transplant and had CMV disease. Some T cells may have come from the graft donor. The CDR3 is CASSQVPDGGSTGELFF. The CDR3 DNA is TGCGCCAGCAGCCAAGTGCCGGACGGGGGCAGCACCGGGGAGCTGTTTTTT.